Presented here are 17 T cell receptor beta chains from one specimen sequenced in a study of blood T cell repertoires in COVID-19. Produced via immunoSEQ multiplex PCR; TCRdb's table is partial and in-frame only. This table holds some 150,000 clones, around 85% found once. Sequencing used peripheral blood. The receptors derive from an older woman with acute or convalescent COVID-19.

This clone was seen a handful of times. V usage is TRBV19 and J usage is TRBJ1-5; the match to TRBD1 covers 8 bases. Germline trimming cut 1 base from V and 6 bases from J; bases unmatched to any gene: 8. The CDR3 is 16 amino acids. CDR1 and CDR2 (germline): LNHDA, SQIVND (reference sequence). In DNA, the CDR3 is TGTGCCAGTAGTATAGGTGGGGGAACAGGGGGTCAGCCCCAGCATTTT. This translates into CASSIGGGTGGQPQHF.

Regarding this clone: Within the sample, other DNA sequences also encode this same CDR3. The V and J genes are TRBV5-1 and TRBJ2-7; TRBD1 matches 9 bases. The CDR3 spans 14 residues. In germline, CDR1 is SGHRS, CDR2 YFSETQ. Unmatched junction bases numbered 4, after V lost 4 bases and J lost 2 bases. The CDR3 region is CASSLGTGTYEQYF. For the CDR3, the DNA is TGCGCCAGCAGCCTGGGGACAGGGACCTACGAGCAGTACTTC.

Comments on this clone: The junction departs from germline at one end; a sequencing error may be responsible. CDR3 protein: CASSLGRGQSNTEAFF. The DNA for the CDR3 is TGTGCTAGCAGCTTAGGGAGGGGTCAATCGAACACTGAAGCTTTCTTT. The chain uses TRBV7-7 and TRBJ1-1; D is possibly TRBD1 (5 bases). The germline V gene encodes CDR1 SSHAT and CDR2 FNYEAQ (reference sequence). The CDR3 totals 16 residues.

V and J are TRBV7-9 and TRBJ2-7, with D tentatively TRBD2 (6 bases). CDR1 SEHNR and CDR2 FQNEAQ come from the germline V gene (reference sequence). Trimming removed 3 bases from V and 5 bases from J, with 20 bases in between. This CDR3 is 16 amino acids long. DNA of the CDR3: TGTGCCAGCAGCTTGGGGGTACTGGGGGGAATCCACGAGCAGTACTTC. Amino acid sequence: CASSLGVLGGIHEQYF.

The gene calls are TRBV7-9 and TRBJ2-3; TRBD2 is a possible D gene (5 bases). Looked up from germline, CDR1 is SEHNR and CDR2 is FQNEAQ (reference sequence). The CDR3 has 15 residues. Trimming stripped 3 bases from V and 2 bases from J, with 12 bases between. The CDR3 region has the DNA TGTGCCAGCAGCTTTAGGACTGGCGACACAGATACGCAGTATTTT. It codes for CASSFRTGDTDTQYF. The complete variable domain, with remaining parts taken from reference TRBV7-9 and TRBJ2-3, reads DTGVSQNPRHKITKRGQNVTFRCDPISEHNRLYWYRQTLGQGPEFLTYFQNEAQLEKSRLLSDRFSAERPKGSFSTLEIQRTEQGDSAMYLCASSFRTGDTDTQYFGPGTRLTVL.

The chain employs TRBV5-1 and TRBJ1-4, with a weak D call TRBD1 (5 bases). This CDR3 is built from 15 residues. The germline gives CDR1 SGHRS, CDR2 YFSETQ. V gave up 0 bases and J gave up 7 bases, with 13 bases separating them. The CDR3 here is CASSLAPQGAEKLFF. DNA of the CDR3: TGCGCCAGCAGCTTGGCCCCCCAGGGTGCTGAAAAACTGTTTTTT.

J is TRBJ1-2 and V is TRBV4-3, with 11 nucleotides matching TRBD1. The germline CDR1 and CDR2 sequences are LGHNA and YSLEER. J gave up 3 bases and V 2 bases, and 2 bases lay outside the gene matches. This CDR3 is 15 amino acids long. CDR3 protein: CASSQRTGGDYGYTF. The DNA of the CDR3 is TGCGCCAGCAGCCAACGGACAGGGGGCGACTATGGCTACACCTTC.

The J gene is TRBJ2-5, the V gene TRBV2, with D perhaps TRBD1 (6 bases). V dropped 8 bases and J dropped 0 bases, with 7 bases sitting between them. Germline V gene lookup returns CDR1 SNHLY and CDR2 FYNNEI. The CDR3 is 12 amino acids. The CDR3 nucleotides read TGTGCCAGCCGGACAGACCAAGAGACCCAGTACTTC. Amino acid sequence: CASRTDQETQYF.

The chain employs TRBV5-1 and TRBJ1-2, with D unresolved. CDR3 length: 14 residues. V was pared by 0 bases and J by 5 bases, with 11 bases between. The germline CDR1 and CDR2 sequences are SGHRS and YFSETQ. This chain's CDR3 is CASSLAQSLYGYTF. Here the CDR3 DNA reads TGCGCCAGCAGCTTGGCACAGAGCTTGTATGGCTACACCTTC.

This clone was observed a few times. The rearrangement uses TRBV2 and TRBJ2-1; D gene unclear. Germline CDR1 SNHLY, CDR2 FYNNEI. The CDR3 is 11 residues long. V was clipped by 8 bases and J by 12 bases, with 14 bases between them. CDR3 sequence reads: CASENQVRQFF. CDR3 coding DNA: TGTGCCAGCGAAAACCAGGTACGGCAGTTCTTC.

The DNA for the CDR3 is TGTGCCAGCAGCTTAGTTGCGGTGGGACAGAAGGGCACAGATACGCAGTATTTT. Translating it yields CASSLVAVGQKGTDTQYF. This chain joins TRBV7-2 and TRBJ2-3, with 7 bases that match TRBD1. This CDR3 region has 18 residues. The trim removed 1 base at V and 1 base at J, leaving 11 bases unmatched. Per germline, CDR1 SGHTA and CDR2 FQGNSA.

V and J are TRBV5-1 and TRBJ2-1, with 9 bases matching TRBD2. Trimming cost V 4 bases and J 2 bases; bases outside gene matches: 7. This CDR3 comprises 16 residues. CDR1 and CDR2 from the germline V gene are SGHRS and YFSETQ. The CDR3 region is CASSRRGGGAYNEQFF. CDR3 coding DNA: TGCGCCAGCAGCCGGCGGGGCGGGGGGGCCTACAATGAGCAGTTCTTC. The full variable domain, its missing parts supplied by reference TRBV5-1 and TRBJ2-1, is KAGVTQTPRYLIKTRGQQVTLSCSPISGHRSVSWYQQTPGQGLQFLFEYFSETQRNKGNFPGRFSGRQFSNSRSEMNVSTLELGDSALYLCASSRRGGGAYNEQFFGPGTRLTVL.

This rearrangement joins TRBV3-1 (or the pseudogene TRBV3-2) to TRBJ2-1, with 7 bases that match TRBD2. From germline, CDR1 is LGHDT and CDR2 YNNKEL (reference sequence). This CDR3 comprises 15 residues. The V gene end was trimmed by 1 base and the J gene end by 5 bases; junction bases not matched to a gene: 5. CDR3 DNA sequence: TGTGCCAGCAGCCAAGCCAGGGACTACGACAATGAGCAGTTCTTC. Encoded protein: CASSQARDYDNEQFF.

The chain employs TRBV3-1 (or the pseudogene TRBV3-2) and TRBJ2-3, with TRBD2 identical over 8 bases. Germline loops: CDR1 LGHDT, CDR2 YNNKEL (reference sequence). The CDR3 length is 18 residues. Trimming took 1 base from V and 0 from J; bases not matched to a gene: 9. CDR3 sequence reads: CASSQGVAGPTSTDTQYF. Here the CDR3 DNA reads TGTGCCAGCAGCCAAGGGGTAGCGGGACCGACTAGCACAGATACGCAGTATTTT.

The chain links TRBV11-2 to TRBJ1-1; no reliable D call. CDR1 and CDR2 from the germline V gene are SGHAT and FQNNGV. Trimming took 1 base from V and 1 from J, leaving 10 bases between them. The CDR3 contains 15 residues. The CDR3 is CASSLVTSGNTEAFF. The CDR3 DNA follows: TGTGCCAGCAGCTTAGTGACGAGCGGGAACACTGAAGCTTTCTTT.

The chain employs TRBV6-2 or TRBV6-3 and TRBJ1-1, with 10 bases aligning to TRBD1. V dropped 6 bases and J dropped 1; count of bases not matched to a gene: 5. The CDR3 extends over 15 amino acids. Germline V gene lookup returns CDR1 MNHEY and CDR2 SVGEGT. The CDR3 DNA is TGTGCCAGCAGCTCAGACAGGGGGCAGAACACTGAAGCTTTCTTT. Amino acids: CASSSDRGQNTEAFF.

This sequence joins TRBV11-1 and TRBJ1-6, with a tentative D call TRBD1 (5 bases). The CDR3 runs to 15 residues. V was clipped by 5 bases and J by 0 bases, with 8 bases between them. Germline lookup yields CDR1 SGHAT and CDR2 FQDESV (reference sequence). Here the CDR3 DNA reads TGTGCCAGCAGCCGACAGAGCTCCTATAATTCACCCCTCCACTTT. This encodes CASSRQSSYNSPLHF.